The clone carrying this TCR beta chain was detected once. Using immunoSEQ multiplex PCR, the repertoire was profiled, and TCRdb retains in-frame clones only, with some absent. Of about 4,400 clones listed, over 60% are singletons. Trimming removed 2 bases from V and 2 bases from J, with 9 bases in between. This CDR3 spans 13 amino acids. CDR1 and CDR2 from the germline V gene are GTSNPN and SVGIG (reference sequence). The data were taken from a study of chemoradiotherapy in HPV16-positive cancers. Study summary: Functional T-cell assays on a couple of HPV16-positive patients' cells defined candidate HPV-specific clones and common TCR motifs.

The chain is built from TRBV30 and TRBJ1-1; tentatively, D is TRBD1 (5 bases). The starting material was tumor tissue, obtained from a patient who underwent chemoradiotherapy. The TCR originated in a human donor with HPV-associated anogenital cancer. The CDR3 is CAWSHDSNTEAFF. In DNA, the CDR3 is TGTGCCTGGAGTCACGACAGTAACACTGAAGCTTTCTTT.